The 4 T cell receptor beta chains given below trace back to one sample, sequenced in a study of CD8+CD57+ T cells in acquired aplastic anemia. All patients picked for sequencing had shown, by flow cytometry, an expansion of CD8+CD57+ cells. TCR beta VDJ and CDR3 profiling used genomic DNA as template. Using its own MiXCR run on the reads, TCRdb lists one record per CDR3 protein. Of 200,000 to 250,000 distinct CDR3 sequences in the sample, around 46% are singletons; the top ten hold 7.8%. Sequenced sample: sorted CD4+, CD8+, or CD8+CD57+ T cells (not recorded which) from PBMCs. These receptors were taken from a human donor with aplastic anemia.

The rearrangement joins TRBV6-5 to TRBJ2-3, with 9 nucleotides matching TRBD2. Germline assignment: CDR1 MNHEY and CDR2 SVGAGI. V dropped 2 bases and J dropped 1; count of bases not matched to a gene: 1. The CDR3 is 15 amino acids. The CDR3 region has the DNA TGTGCCAGCAGTTACAAGCGGGGGGGCACAGATACGCAGTATTTT. Amino acid sequence: CASSYKRGGTDTQYF.

This clonotype came up many times. The chain joins TRBV14 to TRBJ1-2; 7 nucleotides match TRBD1. Losses at the gene ends were 2 bases for V and 8 bases for J; bases not matched to a gene: 20. This CDR3 has 18 amino acids. The V gene's germline CDR1 is SGHDN and CDR2 FVKESK. In DNA, the CDR3 is TGTGCCAGCAGCCAACAACGCCGGGACAGCCGGACAATTGGCGGCTACACCTTC. Translated: CASSQQRRDSRTIGGYTF.

V and J are TRBV15 and TRBJ2-2, with 10 bases aligning to TRBD1. The closer fit of TRBJ1-4 to the DNA end suggests the J call may be wrong. Germline V gene data show CDR1 as LNHNV and CDR2 as YYDKDF (reference sequence). The CDR3 loop spans 15 amino acids. CDR3 nucleotides: TGTGCCACCAGCAGAGGGACAGGGGGTAAAGAAAAACTGTTTTTT. Protein: CATSRGTGGKEKLFF.

The chain employs TRBV10-2 and TRBJ2-7; D tentatively reads TRBD1 or TRBD2 (5 bases each). The CDR3 runs 16 residues. Per germline, CDR1 WSHSY and CDR2 SAAADI. V shed 0 bases and J shed 0 bases, with 12 bases lying between them. CDR3 nucleotide sequence: TGCGCCAGCAGTGAGTCTGAGGGACGTAACTCCTACGAGCAGTACTTC. The encoded protein is CASSESEGRNSYEQYF.